The sequence of this T cell receptor (beta chain) was determined in a study of T-cell memory formation after mild COVID-19 (dated by TCRdb to the early 2020s). Regarding the study in general: Most TCR sequence clusters were specific to one of the two donors. T-cell clones expanding and contracting after mild COVID-19 in two donors were tracked by longitudinal TCRalpha and TCRbeta repertoire sequencing. Two young, previously healthy adult volunteers made up the cohort, one male and one female. The research as a whole found: The study covered only a couple of mild cases, and larger cohorts including severe cases with pre-infection samples were considered necessary. SARS-CoV-2 specificity of the second-wave clones peaking on day 37 was not confirmed. The detection of some responding clones in pre-infection memory suggests that pre-existing cross-reactive memory T cells joined the SARS-CoV-2 response. From day 15 to 85, contracting clones showed balanced CD4/CD8 phenotypes, whereas a second wave of clones that expanded from day 15 to 37 leaned towards CD4+. Contracting CD4+ clones were found mainly in CM and EM memory subsets, while CD8+ clones were enriched in EMRA.

Unmatched junction bases come to 4, with V trimmed by 5 bases and J by 6 bases. Taken from cysteine to phenylalanine, the CDR3 has 14 residues. The retained sequence is limited to the CDR3, 42 bases, with the frame set at the first base. CDR1 and CDR2, looked up from the germline V gene (reference sequence), are SEHNR and FQNEAQ. Of note for this clonotype: The antigen it binds to is not known. Per-base quality was not reported, and no clone a single base away is much larger than it.

Ficoll-Paque density gradient centrifugation was the method used to isolate PBMCs. Sequenced on an Illumina NovaSeq 6000. TCRalpha and TCRbeta cDNA libraries were built by 5'RACE with constant-segment primers, adding sample barcodes and unique molecular identifiers. Trizol reagent was used to extract RNA from every sample. Libraries were amplified in two PCR steps, with a second sample barcode and Illumina TruSeq adapters added in the second step. Sequencing of the libraries was done on an Illumina NovaSeq, producing 2 x 150 bp paired-end reads. Turning to the authors' computational methods: Reads were demultiplexed and collapsed into UMI-guided consensus sequences with migec v1.2.7. With mixcr v2.1.11, UMI consensuses were aligned to TRA and TRB V and J templates and assembled into clonotypes. Expanded or contracted clonotypes were those called significant by both edgeR and NoisET, with noise models trained on biological replicates. edgeR calls used a false discovery rate-adjusted p below 0.01 and a log2 fold-change threshold of 1. PCA with hierarchical clustering of max-normalized trajectories of the 1000 most abundant clonotypes was used as exploratory dynamics analysis. Each responding clone was given a CD4 or CD8 phenotype based on the CD4+ and CD8+ repertoires, which had been sequenced separately. TCRdb reprocessed the public reads (quality trimming at Q25 with fastp, clone calling with MiXCR) and kept in-frame beta chains. Rows are combined by CDR3 protein, so each entry shows the most common genes and DNA. The authors' filters were not applied to this entry. The table for this sample lists roughly 580,000 distinct CDR3 sequences; roughly 18% of them were counted only once. The top ten clones comprise around 13% of the sample.

Sequencing was performed on PBMCs or a T cell subset sorted from them (not recorded which). This sequence was found in an adult woman who had mild COVID-19 (a few samples of this study predate the infection). The sample titles of this study are shuffled in the database, so cell type and time point are left out; the donor was told from shared clones. The sequence joins TRBV7-9 to TRBJ2-2, and TRBD1 matches 9 of the central bases. The CDR3 amino acid sequence is: CASSLGQGPGELFF. The sequenced DNA: TGTGCCAGCAGCCTGGGACAGGGCCCCGGGGAGCTGTTTTTT.